The clone carrying this T cell receptor beta chain was seen a few times. Authors' methods: Amplification of reference gene primers was used by the study to estimate nucleated cell counts. Libraries were prepared by immunoSEQ multiplex PCR; TCRdb keeps only in-frame clonotypes and omits some of them. D and trimming were read from the DNA, whereas the V and J calls and clone size are those reported in that table. This table holds more than 250,000 clones, around four fifths found once. V dropped 8 bases and J dropped 3 bases, with 14 bases sitting between them. The germline gives CDR1 MNHEY, CDR2 SMNVEV (reference sequence). The CDR3 consists of 14 residues. This record belongs to a study of blood T cell repertoires in COVID-19. Across the study: COVID-19 samples, acute and convalescent, were from the United States, Italy and Spain. Nucleic acid was either cDNA or gDNA, and it came from T cells, B-cell-depleted T cells, or PBMCs.

Source material: peripheral blood. The source is a woman aged 45 to 65 with acute or convalescent COVID-19. The chain combines TRBV27 with TRBJ1-5; possibly TRBD1 for D (5 bases). The CDR3 is CASGAGWANQPQHF. DNA of the CDR3: TGTGCCAGCGGAGCAGGGTGGGCCAATCAGCCCCAGCATTTT.